The 18 T cell receptor beta chains given below trace back to one sample, sequenced in a study of blood T cell repertoires in COVID-19. The repertoire was sequenced with immunoSEQ multiplex PCR; TCRdb's copy has only in-frame clones and lacks some. The sample includes 360,000 or so clones, 88% seen only once; the top ten take 0.95% to 1.1%. Source material: PBMCs or T cells enriched from blood (not recorded which). These receptors originate from a woman under 40 who had been exposed to COVID-19.

The rearrangement links TRBV28 to TRBJ1-5, with TRBD1 identical over 7 bases. Germline V lookup: CDR1 MDHEN, CDR2 SYDVKM. The V segment lost 4 bases and the J segment 0 bases; nucleotides outside the gene matches: 12. This CDR3 has 18 residues. CDR3 amino acids: CASSSTTGKVSSNQPQHF. As DNA, the CDR3 is TGTGCCAGCAGTTCGACGACAGGGAAGGTCAGTAGCAATCAGCCCCAGCATTTT.

The chain combines TRBV27 with TRBJ2-3; 10 positions match TRBD2. The germline V gene has CDR1 MNHEY and CDR2 SMNVEV (reference sequence). This CDR3 comprises 18 residues. Trimming cost V 5 bases and J 5 bases; bases outside gene matches: 16. The CDR3, as DNA: TGTGCCAGCAGTAAACCACCTTGGAGCGGGAGGGCAATAGATACGCAGTATTTT. The encoded protein is CASSKPPWSGRAIDTQYF.

A word on this clone: Germline and junction disagree at one end, which may indicate a read error. The chain couples TRBV6-1 to TRBJ1-3, with D unclear. The germline V gene encodes CDR1 MNHNS and CDR2 SASEGT. The CDR3 has 13 residues. The CDR3: CASSEEEGNTIYF. The CDR3 region has the DNA TGTGCCAGCAGCGAAGAGGAGGGAAACACCATATATTTT.

The chain carries TRBV15 and TRBJ1-5; D not certain. V lost 0 bases and J 8 bases, leaving 8 bases between the germline ends. This CDR3 spans 13 amino acids. Germline V gene data show CDR1 as LNHNV and CDR2 as YYDKDF (reference sequence). CDR3 loop: CATSRDGREPQHF. As DNA, the CDR3 is TGTGCCACCAGCAGAGATGGGAGAGAGCCCCAGCATTTT.

The J gene is TRBJ1-1, the V gene TRBV13; D is possibly TRBD1 (5 bases). This CDR3 has 14 residues. The V end lost 2 bases, the J end lost 6 bases, and 13 bases lay between the germline ends. Germline loops: CDR1 PRHDT, CDR2 FYEKMQ (reference sequence). CDR3 DNA: TGTGCCAGCAGCTTAAGCCGGGGGTTGGCTGAAGCTTTCTTT. It specifies CASSLSRGLAEAFF.

This rearrangement joins TRBV9 to TRBJ2-7; possible D gene TRBD1, 6 bases. The CDR3 has 14 residues. Germline V gives CDR1 SGDLS, CDR2 YYNGEE. Trimming pared 4 bases from V and 3 bases from J, leaving 14 bases between. In nucleotides, the CDR3 is TGTGCCAGCAGCCACAGGGATTTGGACTACGAGCAGTACTTC. As protein: CASSHRDLDYEQYF.

This chain joins TRBV7-9 and TRBJ2-5, with 13 nucleotides matching TRBD2. The CDR3 is 18 amino acids. V lost 3 bases to trimming and J lost 5 bases; unmatched junction nucleotides: 12. Germline loops: CDR1 SEHNR, CDR2 FQNEAQ (reference sequence). The CDR3, as DNA: TGTGCCAGCAGCTTCGTGGGACTAGCGGGACTGGGGGGGGAGACCCAGTACTTC. This encodes CASSFVGLAGLGGETQYF.

The J gene is TRBJ2-7, the V gene TRBV6-2 or TRBV6-3, with 7 bases aligning to TRBD2. The V segment lost 6 bases and the J segment 0 bases; nucleotides outside the gene matches: 8. Germline V gene lookup returns CDR1 MNHEY and CDR2 SVGEGT. This CDR3 contains 15 residues. For the CDR3, the DNA is TGTGCCAGCAGCGAGCGGGAAGATAGCTCCTACGAGCAGTACTTC. Encoded protein: CASSEREDSSYEQYF.

The chain carries TRBV10-1 and TRBJ2-5; 7 bases align to TRBD2. CDR1 and CDR2 (germline): WNHNN, SYGVQD (reference sequence). The CDR3 covers 14 residues. V trimming: 4 bases; J trimming: 2 bases; junction bases outside the gene matches: 4. The CDR3 loop is CASSGGTTQETQYF. CDR3 DNA: TGCGCCAGCAGTGGGGGGACTACGCAAGAGACCCAGTACTTC.

The chain has TRBV19 and TRBJ2-7; 12 bases map to TRBD2. This CDR3 spans 14 amino acids. The V gene end was trimmed by 5 bases and the J gene end by 4 bases; junction bases not matched to a gene: 3. Germline CDR1 LNHDA, CDR2 SQIVND (reference sequence). CDR3 DNA sequence: TGTGCCAGTAGTCCAACTAGCGGGGGGTACGAGCAGTACTTC. Its protein is CASSPTSGGYEQYF. The whole variable domain, remainder taken from reference TRBV19 and TRBJ2-7, is DGGITQSPKYLFRKEGQNVTLSCEQNLNHDAMYWYRQDPGQGLRLIYYSQIVNDFQKGDIAEGYSVSREKKESFPLTVTSAQKNPTAFYLCASSPTSGGYEQYFGPGTRLTVT.

V gene TRBV2 combines with J gene TRBJ2-7, with D perhaps matching TRBD2 (6 bases). CDR3 length: 14 residues. The V gene's germline CDR1 is SNHLY and CDR2 FYNNEI. Trimming pared 6 bases from V and 6 bases from J, leaving 18 bases between. CDR3 protein: CASRVARGAPEQYF. CDR3 in DNA: TGTGCCAGCAGGGTGGCGCGGGGTGCCCCCGAGCAGTACTTC.

The chain combines TRBV13 with TRBJ2-7; no firm D call. The CDR3 is 11 amino acids. The ends were cut back, 5 bases at V and 2 bases at J, with 4 bases in the middle. Germline V gene lookup returns CDR1 PRHDT and CDR2 FYEKMQ (reference sequence). CDR3 region: CASSLTYEQYF. The CDR3 DNA follows: TGTGCCAGCAGCCTAACCTACGAGCAGTACTTC.

The V gene is TRBV11-2, the J gene TRBJ2-3, with 7 bases that match TRBD2. The J segment lost 1 base and the V segment lost 0 bases, leaving 7 bases of the junction unmatched. Germline loops: CDR1 SGHAT, CDR2 FQNNGV. The CDR3 contains 17 residues. CDR3 bases: TGTGCCAGCAGCTTAGAGTTCCTAGCGGCCCGCACAGATACGCAGTATTTT. It translates to CASSLEFLAARTDTQYF.

V gene TRBV19 combines with J gene TRBJ1-1; TRBD1 might be the D (5 bases). Germline V gene sequence: CDR1 LNHDA, CDR2 SQIVND (reference sequence). The CDR3 loop spans 14 amino acids. The V gene lost 4 bases and the J gene lost 5 bases, with 14 bases spanning the gap. CDR3 loop: CASSRGRVATEAFF. The DNA for the CDR3 is TGTGCCAGTAGTAGGGGCCGGGTTGCGACTGAAGCTTTCTTT.

This sequence joins TRBV3-1 (or the pseudogene TRBV3-2) and TRBJ2-3, with 7 bases identical to TRBD2. V shed 1 base and J 1 base; nucleotides not matched to a gene: 5. The germline gives CDR1 LGHDT, CDR2 YNNKEL (reference sequence). The CDR3 loop spans 16 amino acids. The CDR3 DNA reads as TGTGCCAGCAGCCAAGGAAGCGGGGTAGGCACAGATACGCAGTATTTT. Its translation: CASSQGSGVGTDTQYF.

V is TRBV21-1 and J is TRBJ1-6. TRBV21-1 corresponds to a pseudogene. CDR3 length: 17 residues. The CDR3 protein is CASSKEVAGSFNSPLHF. Written as DNA, the CDR3 is TGTGCCAGCAGCAAAGAGGTCGCGGGTTCCTTCAATTCACCCCTCCACTTT.

The genes are TRBV19 and TRBJ2-3; possible D gene TRBD2, 6 bases. V was trimmed by 5 bases and J by 4 bases, leaving 19 bases between them. Germline V lookup: CDR1 LNHDA, CDR2 SQIVND (reference sequence). This CDR3 contains 16 residues. The CDR3 DNA reads TGTGCCAGTAGTCCCCGAGAGACTAGAGGCTCAGATACGCAGTATTTT. Translating it yields CASSPRETRGSDTQYF.

V usage is TRBV28 and J usage is TRBJ2-1; D gene uncertain. Germline CDR1 MDHEN, CDR2 SYDVKM. V lost 6 bases and J 2 bases, leaving 8 bases between the germline ends. The CDR3 consists of 13 residues. The CDR3 protein is CASRYNTYNEQFF. CDR3 DNA: TGTGCCAGCAGATACAATACCTACAATGAGCAGTTCTTC. The full variable domain, completed using reference TRBV28 and TRBJ2-1, is DVKVTQSSRYLVKRTGEKVFLECVQDMDHENMFWYRQDPGLGLRLIYFSYDVKMKEKGDIPEGYSVSREKKERFSLILESASTNQTSMYLCASRYNTYNEQFFGPGTRLTVL.